The present T cell receptor beta chain was sequenced within a study of T cell clonality in common variable immunodeficiency. Study findings and constraints: What drives increased CVID clonality needs T cell subpopulation sequencing. CVID subjects had higher TCRbeta clonality than healthy controls, most marked in about a third.

Method: immunoSEQ multiplex PCR; TCRdb's copy keeps in-frame clones and lacks some. Observed in the sample are approximately 44,000 clones, none of them singletons. At least ten counts were recorded for this clone. The antigen remains undetermined. The read is 3 residues too short to cover the CDR3 end, so that end is filled in from the germline J gene. CDR1 is MDHEN, CDR2 SYDVKM, per germline. The CDR3 runs 10 residues. Sequencing input: peripheral blood mononuclear cells. The sequence came from a person aged 18 to 75 in good health. The chain uses TRBV28 and TRBJ2-6, with D unresolved. The DNA read from the CDR3 is TGTGCCACCCGAGAGGTGCTC. Translating gives CATREVL. The full CDR3 sequence reads CATREVLLTF.